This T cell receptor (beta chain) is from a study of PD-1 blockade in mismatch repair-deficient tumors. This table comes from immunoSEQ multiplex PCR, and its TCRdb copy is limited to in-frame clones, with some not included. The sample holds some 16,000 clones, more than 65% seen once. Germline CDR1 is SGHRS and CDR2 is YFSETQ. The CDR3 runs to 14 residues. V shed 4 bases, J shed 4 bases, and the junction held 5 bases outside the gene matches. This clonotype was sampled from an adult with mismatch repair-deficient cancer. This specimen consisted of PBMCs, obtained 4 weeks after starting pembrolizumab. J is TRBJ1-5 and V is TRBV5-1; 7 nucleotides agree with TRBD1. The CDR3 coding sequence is TGCGCCAGCAGCCCTGGACAGGAGAATCAGCCCCAGCATTTT. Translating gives CASSPGQENQPQHF.